The 19 T cell receptor beta chains reported below all come from one sample, sequenced in a study of T cell responses to AZD1222 COVID-19 vaccine. Assay used: immunoSEQ multiplex PCR; TCRdb lists only in-frame clones, some missing. The top ten clones hold 10% to 15% of a sample with about 110,000 clones, approximately 86% of them seen once. The sequences come from peripheral blood, collected on day 0 of MenACWY control vaccination. These receptors all stem from an adult in good health.

The V call is TRBV19, the J call TRBJ2-1; D perhaps matches TRBD2 (5 bases). V dropped 8 bases and J dropped 0 bases, with 11 bases sitting between them. The CDR3 is 14 residues long. CDR1 and CDR2 from the germline V gene are LNHDA and SQIVND (reference sequence). The CDR3, as DNA: TGTGCCAGTTGGAGTGGGAGCTCCTACAATGAGCAGTTCTTC. The encoded protein is CASWSGSSYNEQFF.

The chain employs TRBV28 and TRBJ1-2; 10 bases are a match to TRBD1. Germline V gives CDR1 MDHEN, CDR2 SYDVKM. This CDR3 contains 14 residues. With 8 bases clipped from V and 4 bases from J, the junction kept 7 bases outside the gene matches. CDR3 region: CASGSWTGGYGYTF. In DNA, the CDR3 is TGTGCCAGCGGGTCCTGGACAGGGGGCTATGGCTACACCTTC.

The chain employs TRBV5-6 and TRBJ1-2; D remains unclear. Trimming took 4 bases from V and 8 from J, leaving 21 bases between them. The CDR3 loop spans 15 amino acids. Germline V lookup: CDR1 SGHDT, CDR2 YYEEEE. CDR3 bases: TGTGCCAGCAGCCCTGGGGTGGCGGAGTACGGGGGCTACACCTTC. Its translation: CASSPGVAEYGGYTF.

V and J are TRBV6-1 and TRBJ2-7; D is ambiguous. Germline lookup yields CDR1 MNHNS and CDR2 SASEGT. The CDR3 is 13 residues long. V was trimmed by 6 bases and J by 2 bases, leaving 11 bases between them. This CDR3 is CASSRGPTYEQYF. The CDR3 region has the DNA TGTGCCAGCAGCCGCGGACCTACCTACGAGCAGTACTTC.

On this clone: One end of the junction is discordant with germline, which a read error may explain. The chain employs TRBV2 and TRBJ2-3; 7 nucleotides agree with TRBD2. The CDR3 covers 12 residues. Per the germline V gene, CDR1 is SNHLY and CDR2 is FYNNEI. In DNA form, the CDR3 reads TGTGCCAGCAGTGAACTCGGGACTATCACTGTGTTT. It codes for CASSELGTITVF.

The V gene is TRBV24-1, the J gene TRBJ2-3; 7 bases are a match to TRBD2. Per germline, CDR1 KGHDR and CDR2 SFDVKD. After removal of 10 bases from V and 2 bases from J, the junction contained 2 bases not matched to a gene. The CDR3 contains 12 residues. The CDR3 DNA sequence: TGTGCCACGAGCGGGGACACAGATACGCAGTATTTT. Translated, it gives CATSGDTDTQYF.

The rearrangement links TRBV4-2 to TRBJ2-3; perhaps TRBD1 as D (6 bases). The V gene lost 3 bases and the J gene lost 2 bases, with 12 bases spanning the gap. CDR1 LGHNA and CDR2 YNFKEQ come from the germline V gene. The CDR3 is made up of 15 amino acids. This CDR3 is CASSHTDSYTDTQYF. In DNA, the CDR3 is TGTGCCAGCAGCCACACGGACAGTTACACAGATACGCAGTATTTT.

The CDR3 loop is CATKGQGAYEAFF. The CDR3 nucleotides read TGTGCCACCAAGGGTCAGGGGGCTTATGAAGCTTTCTTT. This chain uses TRBV2 with TRBJ1-1; 8 bases align to TRBD1. This CDR3 spans 13 amino acids. Trimming at V came to 10 bases and at J to 7 bases, leaving 11 bases not matched to a gene. In germline, CDR1 is SNHLY, CDR2 FYNNEI.

The genes are TRBV5-1 and TRBJ1-3, with D hard to call. V lost 0 bases and J 0 bases, leaving 10 bases between the germline ends. This CDR3 is built from 16 residues. Germline CDR1 is SGHRS and CDR2 is YFSETQ. The chain's CDR3 is CASSLAGPNSGNTIYF. Written as DNA, the CDR3 is TGCGCCAGCAGCTTGGCAGGCCCCAACTCTGGAAACACCATATATTTT.

DNA of the CDR3: TGCGCCAGCAGCCAAGATTTGGCGGCCGAAGCTTTCTTT. Translation: CASSQDLAAEAFF. J is TRBJ1-1 and V is TRBV4-1; D is unresolved. The germline V gene encodes CDR1 MGHRA and CDR2 YSYEKL. Trimming removed 0 bases at V and 8 bases at J, with 10 bases between. The CDR3 length is 13 residues.

This chain links TRBV6-2 or TRBV6-3 with TRBJ1-5; D unresolved. Trimming removed 0 bases from V and 11 bases from J, with 11 bases in between. Per germline, CDR1 MNHEY and CDR2 SVGEGT. The CDR3 is 13 residues long. The CDR3 DNA follows: TGTGCCAGCAGTTACTCCCCGTCGCTGGCCCAGCATTTT. Protein sequence: CASSYSPSLAQHF.

V is TRBV3-1 (or the pseudogene TRBV3-2) and J is TRBJ1-3, with unresolved D. The germline gives CDR1 LGHDT, CDR2 YNNKEL (reference sequence). The length of the CDR3 is 13 residues. The ends were cut back, 1 base at V and 3 bases at J, with 4 bases in the middle. CDR3 sequence: CASSQVFGNTIYF. For the CDR3, the DNA is TGTGCCAGCAGCCAAGTCTTTGGAAACACCATATATTTT.

CDR3 in amino acids: CASSYSNWGLIAGELFF. The CDR3 DNA reads TGTGCCAGCAGTTACTCGAATTGGGGACTCATCGCCGGGGAGCTGTTTTTT. The rearrangement uses TRBV6-2 or TRBV6-3 and TRBJ2-2; possibly TRBD2 for D (6 bases). V shed 0 bases and J shed 6 bases, with 17 bases lying between them. Germline values: CDR1 MNHEY, CDR2 SVGEGT. The CDR3 is 17 residues long.

The genes are TRBV7-9 and TRBJ2-1; D assignment may be TRBD1 or TRBD2 (5 bases each). The CDR3 totals 14 residues. From germline, CDR1 is SEHNR and CDR2 FQNEAQ (reference sequence). The ends were cut back, 3 bases at V and 6 bases at J, with 12 bases in the middle. CDR3 sequence (DNA): TGTGCCAGCAGCTTTTCACGGGACGGCAATGAGCAGTTCTTC. Translating gives CASSFSRDGNEQFF.

This chain uses TRBV5-1 with TRBJ1-2; 9 bases align to TRBD1. V dropped 4 bases and J dropped 6; count of bases not matched to a gene: 7. This CDR3 has 14 residues. Germline CDR1 and CDR2: SGHRS and YFSETQ. Here the CDR3 reads CASSPGQGPDGYTF. The CDR3, as DNA: TGCGCCAGCAGCCCGGGACAGGGCCCCGATGGCTACACCTTC.

The gene calls are TRBV3-1 (or the pseudogene TRBV3-2) and TRBJ2-7; D perhaps matches TRBD2 (6 bases). The length of the CDR3 is 12 residues. The ends were cut back, 3 bases at V and 7 bases at J, with 10 bases in the middle. Germline assignment: CDR1 LGHDT and CDR2 YNNKEL (reference sequence). Here the CDR3 reads CASSQAAGEQYF. CDR3 sequence (DNA): TGTGCCAGCAGCCAGGCTGCGGGGGAGCAGTACTTC.

This clone came up a few times. V and J are TRBV11-2 and TRBJ2-1, with D perhaps assigned TRBD1 or TRBD2 (5 bases each). This CDR3 is built from 11 residues. Between the trimmed V and J ends, which lost 2 bases and 12 bases, there was a span of 8 bases. The germline gives CDR1 SGHAT, CDR2 FQNNGV. The CDR3 nucleotides read TGTGCCAGCAGCTTATGGGACGGGCAGTTCTTC. Its protein product is CASSLWDGQFF.

This chain connects TRBV28 to TRBJ2-5, with D maybe TRBD2 (7 bases). Per the germline V gene, CDR1 is MDHEN and CDR2 is SYDVKM. This CDR3 region has 16 residues. The V and J ends lost 5 bases and 1 base respectively, with 17 bases between them. CDR3 DNA: TGTGCCAGCAGTGTACAGGACCGGGGGGCCCAAGAGACCCAGTACTTC. It encodes CASSVQDRGAQETQYF.

The chain joins TRBV5-1 to TRBJ2-5, with 7 bases aligning to TRBD1. The V and J ends lost 0 bases and 2 bases, in that order; junction bases with no gene match: 10. This CDR3 contains 17 residues. Germline V gene sequence: CDR1 SGHRS, CDR2 YFSETQ. CDR3 sequence (DNA): TGCGCCAGCAGCTTGGGGCTGGGACAGTCGGGGCAAGAGACCCAGTACTTC. It specifies CASSLGLGQSGQETQYF.